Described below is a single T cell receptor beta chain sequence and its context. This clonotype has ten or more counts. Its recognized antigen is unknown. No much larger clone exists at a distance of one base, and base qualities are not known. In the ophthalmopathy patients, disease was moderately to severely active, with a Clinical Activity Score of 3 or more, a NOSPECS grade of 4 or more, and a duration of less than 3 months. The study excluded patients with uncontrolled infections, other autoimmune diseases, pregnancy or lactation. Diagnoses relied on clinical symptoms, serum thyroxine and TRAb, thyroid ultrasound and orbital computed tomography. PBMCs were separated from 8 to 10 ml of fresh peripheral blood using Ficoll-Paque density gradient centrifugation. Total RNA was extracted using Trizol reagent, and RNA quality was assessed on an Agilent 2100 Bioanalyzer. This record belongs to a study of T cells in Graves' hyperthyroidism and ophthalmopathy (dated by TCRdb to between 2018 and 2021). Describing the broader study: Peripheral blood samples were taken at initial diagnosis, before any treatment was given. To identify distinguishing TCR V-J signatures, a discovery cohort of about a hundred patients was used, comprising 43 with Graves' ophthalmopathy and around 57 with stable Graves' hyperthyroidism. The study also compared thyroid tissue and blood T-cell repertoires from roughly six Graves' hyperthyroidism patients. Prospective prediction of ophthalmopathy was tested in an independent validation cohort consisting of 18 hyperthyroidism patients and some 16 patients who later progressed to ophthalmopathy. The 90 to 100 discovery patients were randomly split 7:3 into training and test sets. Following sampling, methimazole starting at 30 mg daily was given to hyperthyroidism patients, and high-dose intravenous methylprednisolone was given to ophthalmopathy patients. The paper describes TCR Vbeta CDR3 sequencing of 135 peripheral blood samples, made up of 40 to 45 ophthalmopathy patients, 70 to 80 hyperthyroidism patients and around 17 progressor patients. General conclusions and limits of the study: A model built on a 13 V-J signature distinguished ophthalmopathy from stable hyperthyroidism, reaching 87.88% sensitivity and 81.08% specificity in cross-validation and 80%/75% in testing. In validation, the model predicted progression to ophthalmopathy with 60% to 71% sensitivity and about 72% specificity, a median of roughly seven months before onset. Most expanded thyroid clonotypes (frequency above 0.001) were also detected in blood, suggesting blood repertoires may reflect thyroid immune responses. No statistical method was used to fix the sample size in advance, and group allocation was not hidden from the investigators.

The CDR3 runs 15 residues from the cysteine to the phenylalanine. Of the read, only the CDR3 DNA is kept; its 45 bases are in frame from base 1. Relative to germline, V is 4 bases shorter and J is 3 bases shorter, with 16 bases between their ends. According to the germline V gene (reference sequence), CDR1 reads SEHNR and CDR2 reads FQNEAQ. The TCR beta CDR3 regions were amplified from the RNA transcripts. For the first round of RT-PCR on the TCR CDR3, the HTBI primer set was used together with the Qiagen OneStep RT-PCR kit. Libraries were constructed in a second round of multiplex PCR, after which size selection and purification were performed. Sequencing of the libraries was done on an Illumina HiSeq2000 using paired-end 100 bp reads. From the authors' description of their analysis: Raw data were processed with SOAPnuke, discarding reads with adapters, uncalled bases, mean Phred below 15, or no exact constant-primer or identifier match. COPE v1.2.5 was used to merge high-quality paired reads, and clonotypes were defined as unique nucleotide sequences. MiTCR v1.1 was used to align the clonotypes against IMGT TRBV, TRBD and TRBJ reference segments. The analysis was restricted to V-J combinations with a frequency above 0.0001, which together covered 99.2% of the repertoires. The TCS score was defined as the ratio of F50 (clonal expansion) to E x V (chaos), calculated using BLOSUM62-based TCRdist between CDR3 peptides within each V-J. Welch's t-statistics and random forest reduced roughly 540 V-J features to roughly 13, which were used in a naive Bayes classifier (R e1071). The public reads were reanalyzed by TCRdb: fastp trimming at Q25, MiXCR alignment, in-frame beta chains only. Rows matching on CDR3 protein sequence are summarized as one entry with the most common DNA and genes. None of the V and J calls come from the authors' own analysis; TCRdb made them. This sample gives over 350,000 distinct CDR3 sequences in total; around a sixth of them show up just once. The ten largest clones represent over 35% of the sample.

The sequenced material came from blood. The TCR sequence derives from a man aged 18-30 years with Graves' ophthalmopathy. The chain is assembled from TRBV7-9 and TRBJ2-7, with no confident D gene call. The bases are TGTGCCAGCAGCTATATAGAAGGGCTGAACTACGAGCAGTACTTC. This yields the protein CASSYIEGLNYEQYF.